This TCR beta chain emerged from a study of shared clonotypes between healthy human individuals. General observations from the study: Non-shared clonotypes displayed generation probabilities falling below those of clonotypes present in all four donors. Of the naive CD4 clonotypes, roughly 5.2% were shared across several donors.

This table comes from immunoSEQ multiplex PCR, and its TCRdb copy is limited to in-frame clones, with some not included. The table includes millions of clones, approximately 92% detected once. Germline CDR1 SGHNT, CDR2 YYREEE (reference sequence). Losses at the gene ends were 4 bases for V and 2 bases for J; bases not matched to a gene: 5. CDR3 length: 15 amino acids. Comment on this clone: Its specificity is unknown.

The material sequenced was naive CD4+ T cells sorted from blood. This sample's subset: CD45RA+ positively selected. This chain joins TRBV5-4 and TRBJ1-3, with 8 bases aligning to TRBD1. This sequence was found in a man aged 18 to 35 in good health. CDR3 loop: CASSTSQGAGNTIYF. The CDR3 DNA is TGTGCCAGCAGCACTTCACAGGGGGCTGGAAACACCATATATTTT.